This TCR beta chain was documented in a study of blood T cell repertoires in COVID-19. Measured with immunoSEQ multiplex PCR; TCRdb has only the in-frame clones, and not every one. The table has approximately 15,000 clones, approximately 88% seen once; the top ten hold 3% to 4%. The sequence was obtained from a human donor in a cohort sampled during active COVID-19. The sequenced material came from peripheral blood.

DNA of the CDR3: TGTGCCAGCAGCTTAGCGGCGGTCAATCAGCCCCAGCATTTT. This encodes CASSLAAVNQPQHF. The chain recombines TRBV7-8 with TRBJ1-5, with unresolved D. V shed 0 bases and J shed 3 bases, with 6 bases lying between them. The CDR3 is 14 residues long. Germline lookup yields CDR1 SGHVS and CDR2 FQNEAQ. The whole variable domain, filled in from reference TRBV7-8 and TRBJ1-5, reads GAGVSQSPRYKVAKRGQDVALRCDPISGHVSLFWYQQALGQGPEFLTYFQNEAQLDKSGLPSDRFFAERPEGSVSTLKIQRTQQEDSAVYLCASSLAAVNQPQHFGDGTRLSIL.